This TCR beta chain is drawn from a study of PD-L1 blockade in urothelial cancer. Study details: After treatment start, blood was analyzed at 3 weeks (second dose) and at 6 weeks. Reported median T cell count for blood samples was more than 140,000. General study results and limits: Expansion of tumor-associated blood clones at 3 weeks was greater in durable-benefit patients.

V shed 5 bases and J shed 6 bases, with 14 bases lying between them. Germline V gene lookup returns CDR1 LNHDA and CDR2 SQIVND (reference sequence). The CDR3 spans 13 residues. Profiling relied on immunoSEQ multiplex PCR, and the TCRdb table lists in-frame clones only, not all of them. The table shows roughly 53,000 clones, with around 88% occurring only once. For this clone: Its antigen is still unknown.

Noted time point: pretreatment peripheral blood. The chain uses TRBV19 and TRBJ2-7, with D possibly being TRBD2 (7 bases). The starting material was PBMCs, obtained around atezolizumab (anti-PD-L1) treatment. The sequence came from a woman in her sixties or seventies with urothelial cancer. The CDR3 here is CASSSGGLGEQYF. The CDR3 DNA reads TGTGCCAGTAGTTCCGGGGGGCTGGGCGAGCAGTACTTC.